These 11 T cell receptor beta chains came from one sample sequenced in a study of Graves' ophthalmopathy and Graves' hyperthyroidism. Amplified material comprised TCR beta CDR3 regions derived from RNA transcripts. Second-round multiplex PCR came after first-round RT-PCR with HTBI primers. TCRdb independently ran MiXCR on the multiplex PCR reads; one entry per CDR3 protein. The sample has over a million distinct CDR3 sequences; about 36% are singletons. Sequenced: peripheral blood or thyroid tissue (not recorded which). Receptors originate from an adult man with Graves' hyperthyroidism.

This clonotype occurred many times. V and J are TRBV10-1 and TRBJ2-2; the D is unclear. Trimming cost V 6 bases and J 3 bases, with 8 bases left between them. From germline, CDR1 is WNHNN and CDR2 SYGVQD (reference sequence). The CDR3 is 13 residues long. Written as DNA, the CDR3 is TGCGCCAGCAGGCCAAGAGACACCGGGGAGCTGTTTTTT. As protein: CASRPRDTGELFF.

The chain combines TRBV5-4 with TRBJ2-7; 12 bases map to TRBD2. V trimming: 5 bases; J trimming: 7 bases; junction bases outside the gene matches: 7. Germline CDR1 SGHNT, CDR2 YYREEE (reference sequence). The CDR3 consists of 14 residues. The CDR3 protein is CASSPASGGGEQYF. The CDR3, as DNA: TGTGCCAGCAGTCCCGCTAGCGGGGGGGGGGAGCAGTACTTC. The variable domain in full, completed from reference TRBV5-4 and TRBJ2-7, reads ETGVTQSPTHLIKTRGQQVTLRCSSQSGHNTVSWYQQALGQGPQFIFQYYREEENGRGNFPPRFSGLQFPNYSSELNVNALELDDSALYLCASSPASGGGEQYFGPGTRLTVT.

This clonotype came up once. The chain combines TRBV7-2 with TRBJ1-5, with D possibly TRBD1 on 5 matching bases. CDR1 is SGHTA and CDR2 is FQGNSA in the germline V gene. This CDR3 contains 16 residues. Trimming took off 5 bases at V and 9 bases at J, with 23 bases between the two ends. The CDR3 is CASSRPGTGPGWPQHF. The CDR3 nucleotides read TGTGCCAGCAGCCGTCCGGGGACGGGGCCTGGATGGCCCCAGCATTTT.

This clonotype has just a few counts. J is TRBJ1-6 and V is TRBV7-8; D is undetermined. The CDR3 sequence is 14 residues long. Deletions cut 3 bases from V and 10 bases from J, with 13 bases between. CDR1 and CDR2 from the germline V gene are SGHVS and FQNEAQ. CDR3 nucleotide sequence: TGTGCCAGCAGCTTTTCCGGGGTTAGATCACCCCTCCACTTT. It encodes CASSFSGVRSPLHF.

This chain links TRBV12-3 or TRBV12-4 with TRBJ1-5, with D possibly TRBD1 on 6 matching bases. The V and J ends lost 5 bases and 1 base respectively, with 12 bases between them. This CDR3 contains 15 residues. CDR3: CASSVGDISNQPQHF. Here the CDR3 DNA reads TGTGCCAGCAGTGTAGGGGACATAAGCAATCAGCCCCAGCATTTT.

This clonotype was detected a few times. The gene calls are TRBV6-5 and TRBJ2-2, with unresolved D. Germline values: CDR1 MNHEY, CDR2 SVGAGI. V lost 6 bases and J 6 bases, leaving 11 bases between the germline ends. The length of the CDR3 is 13 residues. CDR3 region: CASSPIDPGELFF. In nucleotides, the CDR3 is TGTGCCAGCAGCCCTATCGACCCCGGGGAGCTGTTTTTT.

Remarks on this clonotype: At one end the junction does not follow the germline gene, possibly because of a read error. The chain employs TRBV7-3 and TRBJ2-5, with D maybe TRBD1 (6 bases). Germline-derived CDR1 and CDR2 are SGHTA and FQGTGA. This CDR3 spans 16 amino acids. The CDR3 coding sequence is TGTGCCAGTAGCTTAGGGAGAGGGGGAATTGGAGAGACCCAGTACTTC. It specifies CASSLGRGGIGETQYF.

The chain combines TRBV7-2 with TRBJ2-7; D is unresolved. The V gene's germline CDR1 is SGHTA and CDR2 FQGNSA. The CDR3 runs 14 residues. Trimming left V 0 bases short and J 1 base short, with 7 bases between. As DNA, the CDR3 is TGTGCCAGCAGCTTAGCGTGGGAATCCTACGAGCAGTACTTC. Protein: CASSLAWESYEQYF.

This clonotype was counted a few times. The V gene is TRBV4-3, the J gene TRBJ2-7, with 11 bases identical to TRBD2. Germline assignment: CDR1 LGHNA and CDR2 YSLEER. Trimming cost V 3 bases and J 5 bases; bases outside gene matches: 6. The CDR3 sequence is 15 residues long. This CDR3 is CASSHSALAGDEQYF. The CDR3 DNA reads TGCGCCAGCAGCCACTCGGCACTAGCGGGGGACGAGCAGTACTTC.

This clonotype appeared a single time. A read error is possible here, since a much larger clone lies one base away. This rearrangement joins TRBV20-1 to TRBJ2-5; the match to TRBD2 covers 8 bases. The CDR3 length is 13 residues. In germline, CDR1 is DFQATT, CDR2 SNEGSKA (reference sequence). The V segment lost 3 bases and the J segment 5 bases; nucleotides outside the gene matches: 5. In DNA form, the CDR3 reads TGCAGTGCTAGCGGGAGGGCCCGGGAGACCCAGTACTTC. Protein product: CSASGRARETQYF.

This clonotype turned up a few times. This chain uses TRBV2 with TRBJ2-7; a possible D gene is TRBD2 (6 bases). Germline V gene data show CDR1 as SNHLY and CDR2 as FYNNEI. The CDR3 length is 13 residues. With 2 bases removed from V and 11 bases from J, the gap between germline ends came to 16 bases. CDR3 DNA sequence: TGTGCCAGCAGTGAAAGAAGGGACTTGGATGAGTACTTC. Translated, it gives CASSERRDLDEYF.